This T cell receptor beta chain was documented in a study of blood T cell repertoires in COVID-19 (dated by TCRdb to the early 2020s). For the study in its entirety: Collaborator samples came from the United States, Italy and Spain and covered acute and convalescent phases of COVID-19. The dataset comprised deeply sampled blood TCRbeta repertoires from subjects exposed to, actively infected with, or recovered from COVID-19. HLA class I and class II types, where available, came from metadata supplied by the sample provider rather than from assay-based typing. The repertoires were released in a freely available public database meant as a resource for research on the immune response to SARS-CoV-2. The prospective study material was composed of cDNA or gDNA derived from T cells, B-cell-depleted T cells, or PBMCs. The samples were drawn from two sources: the first 160 participants of the ongoing ImmuneRACE study, and 1,200 or so subjects contributed by 6 global collaborators. The sample metadata nearly always contained a de-identified subject ID, COVID-19 status, age in years and sex. The paper as a whole reports these results and caveats: How much clinical and demographic metadata was included differed by source and by participant, and the metadata was provided uncurated.

Inclusive of the bounding cysteine and phenylalanine, the CDR3 is 13 residues long. Solely the CDR3 DNA is kept, with 39 bases framed from the first base. Sequences MDHEN (CDR1) and SYDVKM (CDR2) are obtained from the germline V gene. V is clipped by 6 bases and J by 1 base, and the sequence between their germline boundaries is 9 bases long. TCRbeta CDR3 regions were amplified from genomic DNA by means of the immunoSEQ Assay, a bias-controlled multiplex PCR. The original pipeline was this. Within the assay, amplification of reference gene primers was used to estimate how many nucleated cells each sample contained. Sequence reads were collapsed and filtered to measure the absolute abundance of every unique TCRbeta CDR3 rearrangement. For each sample, productive Simpson clonality was calculated by taking the square root of Simpson's diversity index across productive rearrangements. TCRdb mirrors the immuneACCESS table, restricted to in-frame sequences. Some clones are absent from its copies; in checked studies, under half trace to an unresolved V gene, and the reason for the others is unknown. V and J calls and clone size follow that table, whereas D and trimming were derived from the DNA. For this sample the table gives approximately 160,000 clones, of which around four fifths were detected only once. Together, the top ten hold 4% to 4.5% of the sample.

About this clone: Its antigen is not yet known. Base quality data are lacking; no much larger clone is found one base away. Other nucleotide sequences in the sample specify the same CDR3.

In the prospective study, participants were roughly 18 to 100 years old, resided in 24 geographic areas of the United States, and were enrolled through a virtual design. To assign participants to cohorts, the prospective study relied on clinical history that participants themselves reported in a screening survey and a study questionnaire. Recovered participants in ImmuneRACE Cohort 3 were defined by two consecutive negative NP/OP PCR tests, clearance by a healthcare professional, or resolution of symptoms. Each participant in the prospective study had whole blood, serum and a nasopharyngeal or oropharyngeal swab collected by mobile phlebotomists. Prospective study participants could optionally give additional blood draws and questionnaires over a roughly two-month period. Before DNA extraction, blood samples from the prospective study were shipped at room temperature or frozen.

The TCR comes from a woman between 45 and 65 years old who had recovered from COVID-19. The sample was PBMCs or T cells enriched from blood (not recorded which). The V and J segments used are TRBV28 and TRBJ1-1; no D gene call is confident. The CDR3 sequence is CASSPRGNTEAFF. Here is the DNA: TGTGCCAGCAGCCCACGGGGGAACACTGAAGCTTTCTTT.